This is a list of T cell receptor beta chains from one sample in a study of blood T cell repertoires in COVID-19. TCRdb's copy holds only in-frame clones and misses some; the assay was immunoSEQ multiplex PCR. The repertoire consists of under 150,000 clones, with approximately 88% occurring once and the leading ten covering 4.5% to 6%. What was sequenced was PBMCs or T cells enriched from blood (not recorded which). The receptors were gathered from a man aged 35-49 years with acute COVID-19. Both conserved end residues are part of each CDR3. D genes are given only for firm matches. Part of the rows lack a size; the others show once, few, many or a class for expanded clones.

D: .
V: TRBV28
J: TRBJ2-7
size: .
CDR3: CASSLGGVGEQYF
DNA: TGTGCCAGCAGTTTGGGCGGGGTGGGCGAGCAGTACTTC

D: .
V: TRBV28
J: TRBJ1-5
size: .
CDR3: CASRTLNQPQHF
DNA: TGTGCCAGCAGGACTCTAAATCAGCCCCAGCATTTT

D: .
V: TRBV10-1
J: TRBJ2-3
size: .
CDR3: CASSETGRGQYF
DNA: TGCGCCAGCAGTGAGACGGGGAGAGGGCAGTATTTT

D: .
V: TRBV4-3
J: TRBJ2-7
size: .
CDR3: CASSQDRYSGYEQYF
DNA: TGCGCCAGCAGCCAAGATCGTTATAGCGGCTACGAGCAGTACTTC

D: TRBD1
V: TRBV18
J: TRBJ1-3
size: .
CDR3: CASSPLGQGSGNTIYF
DNA: TGTGCCAGCTCACCACTCGGACAGGGCTCTGGAAACACCATATATTTT

D: .
V: TRBV20-1
J: TRBJ1-5
size: .
CDR3: CSASYTTSPNQPQHF
DNA: TGCAGTGCTAGTTACACCACCTCCCCCAATCAGCCCCAGCATTTT

D: .
V: TRBV28
J: TRBJ2-3
size: once
CDR3: CASSSSGNTQYF
DNA: TGTGCCAGCAGTTCTTCAGGGAATACGCAGTATTTT

D: .
V: TRBV10-3
J: TRBJ2-3
size: .
CDR3: CAISGGVETDTQYF
DNA: TGTGCCATCAGTGGCGGGGTTGAAACAGATACGCAGTATTTT

D: .
V: TRBV28
J: TRBJ1-1
size: .
CDR3: CASSWGDTEAFF
DNA: TGTGCCAGCAGTTGGGGGGACACTGAAGCTTTCTTT

D: TRBD2
V: TRBV3-1/TRBV3-2
J: TRBJ2-5
size: .
CDR3: CASSQLGLAGEETQYF
DNA: TGTGCCAGCAGCCAACTCGGACTAGCGGGAGAAGAGACCCAGTACTTC

D: TRBD1
V: TRBV30
J: TRBJ2-2
size: once
CDR3: CAWSAGQPTGELFF
DNA: TGTGCCTGGAGTGCGGGACAGCCCACCGGGGAGCTGTTTTTT

D: .
V: TRBV19
J: TRBJ2-1
size: .
CDR3: CASSTWGEIKDDEQFF
DNA: TGTGCCAGTAGTACCTGGGGGGAAATAAAGGACGATGAGCAGTTCTTC

D: TRBD1
V: TRBV6-5
J: TRBJ2-7
size: .
CDR3: CASSSRDRGSYEQYF
DNA: TGTGCCAGCAGTTCTCGGGACAGGGGATCCTACGAGCAGTACTTC

D: .
V: TRBV12-3/TRBV12-4
J: TRBJ1-1
size: once
CDR3: CASSTYRDTEAFF
DNA: TGTGCCAGCAGTACCTACAGGGACACTGAAGCTTTCTTT

D: .
V: TRBV18
J: TRBJ1-1
size: .
CDR3: CASSPTSEVMNTEAFF
DNA: TGTGCCAGCTCACCAACCTCGGAGGTCATGAACACTGAAGCTTTCTTT

D: .
V: TRBV7-9
J: TRBJ1-3
size: .
CDR3: CASSDFRYSGNTIYF
DNA: TGTGCCAGCAGCGACTTCCGGTACTCTGGAAACACCATATATTTT

D: .
V: TRBV27
J: TRBJ1-6
size: .
CDR3: CASSPTPGNSYNSPLHF
DNA: TGTGCCAGCAGCCCTACCCCGGGGAACTCCTATAATTCACCCCTCCACTTT

D: TRBD1
V: TRBV18
J: TRBJ2-6
size: .
CDR3: CASSPPVGISGQGSGANVLTF
DNA: TGTGCCAGCTCACCACCGGTAGGAATCTCGGGACAGGGATCCGGGGCCAACGTCCTGACTTTC

D: TRBD2
V: TRBV19
J: TRBJ2-7
size: .
CDR3: CASSVLAGGPAYEQYF
DNA: TGTGCCAGTAGTGTCCTAGCGGGAGGGCCGGCCTACGAGCAGTACTTC

D: .
V: TRBV11-2
J: TRBJ2-6
size: .
CDR3: CASSLDRGYKTGANVLTF
DNA: TGTGCCAGCAGCTTAGATCGGGGATATAAGACCGGGGCCAACGTCCTGACTTTC

D: TRBD1
V: TRBV4-2
J: TRBJ2-1
size: many
CDR3: CASSQGGTGTYNEQFF
DNA: TGTGCCAGCAGCCAAGGGGGGACAGGAACCTACAATGAGCAGTTCTTC

D: .
V: TRBV7-9
J: TRBJ2-7
size: many
CDR3: CASSQGHSAYEQYF
DNA: TGTGCCAGCAGCCAAGGACATTCAGCCTACGAGCAGTACTTC

D: .
V: TRBV7-2
J: TRBJ2-2
size: once
CDR3: CASSLAGGDGELFF
DNA: TGTGCCAGCAGCTTAGCAGGGGGTGACGGGGAGCTGTTTTTT

D: TRBD2
V: TRBV25-1
J: TRBJ2-1
size: .
CDR3: CASSAPERGGYNEQFF
DNA: TGTGCCAGCAGTGCGCCGGAGCGGGGGGGGTACAATGAGCAGTTCTTC

D: .
V: TRBV7-2
J: TRBJ1-2
size: .
CDR3: CASSLGGGNYYGYTF
DNA: TGTGCCAGCAGCCTAGGAGGGGGAAACTACTATGGCTACACCTTC

D: .
V: TRBV4-1
J: TRBJ1-1
size: .
CDR3: CASSQRVGALNTEAFF
DNA: TGCGCCAGCAGCCAAAGGGTTGGGGCGTTGAACACTGAAGCTTTCTTT

D: .
V: TRBV11-3
J: TRBJ2-1
size: .
CDR3: CASSLGAGQHNEQFF
DNA: TGTGCCAGCAGCTTAGGGGCTGGGCAGCACAATGAGCAGTTCTTC

D: .
V: TRBV27
J: TRBJ1-4
size: .
CDR3: CASSLIGPGDGGEKLFF
DNA: TGTGCCAGCAGTTTGATTGGACCGGGAGATGGAGGAGAAAAACTGTTTTTT

D: .
V: TRBV19
J: TRBJ2-5
size: once
CDR3: CASSIVQGRETQYF
DNA: TGTGCCAGTAGTATCGTCCAGGGTCGAGAGACCCAGTACTTC

D: TRBD1
V: TRBV5-1
J: TRBJ2-7
size: .
CDR3: CASSLTGGTYEQYF
DNA: TGCGCCAGCAGCTTGACAGGGGGAACCTACGAGCAGTACTTC

D: TRBD1
V: TRBV5-8
J: TRBJ1-2
size: .
CDR3: CASSFGQGADGYTF
DNA: TGTGCCAGCAGCTTTGGACAGGGAGCCGATGGCTACACCTTC

D: .
V: TRBV19
J: TRBJ2-1
size: .
CDR3: CASSHRDPRGEQFF
DNA: TGTGCCAGTAGTCATCGGGATCCACGGGGTGAGCAGTTCTTC

D: .
V: TRBV13
J: TRBJ1-2
size: .
CDR3: CASSLGSVVGAYGYTF
DNA: TGTGCCAGCAGCTTAGGATCTGTGGTAGGGGCCTATGGCTACACCTTC

D: TRBD1
V: TRBV6-8
J: TRBJ1-5
size: .
CDR3: CASTPNRGRYQPQHF
DNA: TGTGCCAGCACCCCAAACAGGGGGCGTTATCAGCCCCAGCATTTT

D: .
V: TRBV7-9
J: TRBJ1-2
size: .
CDR3: CASSLSLTGNYGYTF
DNA: TGTGCCAGCAGCTTATCTCTGACGGGTAACTATGGCTACACCTTC

D: TRBD1
V: TRBV28
J: TRBJ1-1
size: few
CDR3: CASSNPWTGGVEAFF
DNA: TGTGCCAGCAGCAATCCCTGGACAGGGGGCGTTGAAGCTTTCTTT

D: .
V: TRBV29-1
J: TRBJ1-1
size: .
CDR3: CSVEQAGTEAFF
DNA: TGCAGCGTTGAACAGGCGGGGACTGAAGCTTTCTTT

D: TRBD1
V: TRBV5-5
J: TRBJ2-2
size: .
CDR3: CASSYNRGSNTGELFF
DNA: TGTGCCAGCAGCTATAACAGGGGATCCAACACCGGGGAGCTGTTTTTT

D: TRBD1
V: TRBV14
J: TRBJ2-7
size: .
CDR3: CASSQEWDRTYEQYF
DNA: TGTGCCAGCAGCCAAGAGTGGGACAGGACCTACGAGCAGTACTTC

D: TRBD1
V: TRBV6-5
J: TRBJ1-2
size: few
CDR3: CATQDRGGYTF
DNA: TGTGCCACCCAGGACAGGGGTGGCTACACCTTC

D: TRBD1
V: TRBV19
J: TRBJ2-5
size: .
CDR3: CASSILAGGETQYF
DNA: TGTGCCAGTAGTATATTAGCAGGGGGAGAGACCCAGTACTTC

D: .
V: TRBV14
J: TRBJ2-5
size: .
CDR3: CASSQVGSAETQYF
DNA: TGTGCCAGCAGCCAAGTAGGGAGTGCGGAGACCCAGTACTTC

D: .
V: TRBV19
J: TRBJ2-7
size: .
CDR3: CASRGPGFGEQYF
DNA: TGTGCCAGCAGGGGTCCAGGTTTTGGCGAGCAGTACTTC

D: .
V: TRBV7-6
J: TRBJ2-7
size: .
CDR3: CASSLAGLTYEQYF
DNA: TGTGCCAGCAGCTTAGCGGGCCTGACCTACGAGCAGTACTTC

D: TRBD2
V: TRBV5-1
J: TRBJ2-2
size: .
CDR3: CASSFRGDTGELFF
DNA: TGCGCCAGCAGCTTTCGGGGGGATACCGGGGAGCTGTTTTTT

D: .
V: TRBV18
J: TRBJ2-7
size: .
CDR3: CASSLGGDTYEQYF
DNA: TGTGCCAGCTCACTGGGGGGAGATACCTACGAGCAGTACTTC

D: .
V: TRBV4-3
J: TRBJ2-7
size: .
CDR3: CASSQDRFYEQYF
DNA: TGCGCCAGCAGCCAAGACCGGTTCTACGAGCAGTACTTC

D: .
V: TRBV10-3
J: TRBJ2-1
size: .
CDR3: CAISERRLDYYNEQFF
DNA: TGTGCCATCAGTGAGAGGAGGCTAGACTACTACAATGAGCAGTTCTTC

D: .
V: TRBV28
J: TRBJ2-1
size: .
CDR3: CATRLMSAYNEQFF
DNA: TGTGCCACCAGACTAATGTCAGCCTACAATGAGCAGTTCTTC

D: .
V: TRBV28
J: TRBJ2-7
size: .
CDR3: CASKASGVDEQYF
DNA: TGTGCCAGCAAGGCTTCAGGGGTCGACGAGCAGTACTTC

D: .
V: TRBV28
J: TRBJ2-1
size: .
CDR3: CASSLGGEQFF
DNA: TGTGCCAGCAGTTTAGGAGGTGAGCAGTTCTTC

D: .
V: TRBV7-8
J: TRBJ2-7
size: few
CDR3: CASSPPNYEQYF
DNA: TGTGCCAGCAGCCCCCCTAACTACGAGCAGTACTTC

D: .
V: TRBV28
J: TRBJ2-5
size: .
CDR3: CASSSSTQIQETQYF
DNA: TGTGCCAGCAGTTCCTCGACACAAATCCAAGAGACCCAGTACTTC

D: .
V: TRBV30
J: TRBJ2-3
size: .
CDR3: CAWGGGGTDTQYF
DNA: TGTGCCTGGGGGGGCGGGGGCACAGATACGCAGTATTTT

D: TRBD1
V: TRBV12-3/TRBV12-4
J: TRBJ1-1
size: .
CDR3: CASSYQGDTEAFF
DNA: TGTGCCAGCAGTTACCAGGGGGACACTGAAGCTTTCTTT

D: TRBD1
V: TRBV19
J: TRBJ1-5
size: .
CDR3: CASSTPTGVNQPQHF
DNA: TGTGCCAGTAGTACCCCGACAGGGGTTAATCAGCCCCAGCATTTT

D: .
V: TRBV30
J: TRBJ1-2
size: .
CDR3: CAWSPGRNTGTYGYTF
DNA: TGTGCCTGGAGCCCCGGGAGAAATACGGGAACCTATGGCTACACCTTC

D: .
V: TRBV10-3
J: TRBJ2-3
size: .
CDR3: CAIRQDPSTDTQYF
DNA: TGTGCCATCAGGCAGGATCCTAGCACAGATACGCAGTATTTT

D: .
V: TRBV6-5
J: TRBJ1-6
size: .
CDR3: CASSYSAQAFSPLHF
DNA: TGTGCCAGCAGTTACTCGGCACAGGCGTTTTCACCCCTCCACTTT